Each of the 25 T cell receptor beta chains below was sequenced from the same sample in a study of TIL therapy for anti-PD-1-resistant metastatic lung cancer. The libraries were made with immunoSEQ v3. TCRdb's table, derived via immunoSEQ multiplex PCR, lists solely in-frame clones and lacks some. The sample carries approximately 40,000 clones, 70% to 75% recorded once. The time point: pre-treatment sample, taken before nivolumab and TIL therapy. The starting material was blood, obtained at baseline. The receptor source for this set is a person aged 25 to 79 with non-small cell lung cancer.

The chain uses TRBV28 and TRBJ1-3; D is possibly TRBD1 (5 bases). Trimming shortened V by 8 bases and J by 2 bases, and 13 bases separated the two germline ends. Per germline, CDR1 MDHEN and CDR2 SYDVKM. The CDR3 is 14 amino acids. The CDR3 nucleotides read TGTGCCAGCGTAAATGGGGGGGCTGGAAACACCATATATTTT. Translating it yields CASVNGGAGNTIYF.

The CDR3 loop is CASSLSGTSGRSSDTQYF. The CDR3 nucleotides read TGCGCCAGCAGCTTGTCAGGGACTAGCGGGAGGTCCTCAGATACGCAGTATTTT. The chain is built from TRBV5-1 and TRBJ2-3; 15 bases map to TRBD2. The V gene's germline CDR1 is SGHRS and CDR2 YFSETQ. The CDR3 has 18 amino acids. V lost 1 base and J lost 4; bases outside the gene matches: 7.

DNA for the CDR3: TGTGCCTGGGGAAACGGACAGGTTAATGAAAAACTGTTTTTT. The encoded protein is CAWGNGQVNEKLFF. The chain uses TRBV30 and TRBJ1-4; 7 nucleotides line up with TRBD1. Germline V CDR1 and CDR2: GTSNPN, SVGIG (reference sequence). With 5 bases clipped from V and 4 bases from J, the junction kept 7 bases outside the gene matches. The CDR3 has 14 amino acids.

J is TRBJ2-7 and V is TRBV10-3; no definite D call. Per the germline V gene, CDR1 is ENHRY and CDR2 is SYGVKD. The length of the CDR3 is 12 residues. V lost 1 base to trimming and J lost 0 bases, with 1 base between them. The CDR3 DNA reads TGTGCCATCAGTGAGTTCTCCTACGAGCAGTACTTC. Protein product: CAISEFSYEQYF.

This clone was seen a few times. The chain is built from TRBV19 and TRBJ2-1; D possibly uses TRBD1 or TRBD2 (6 bases each). This CDR3 region has 13 residues. The germline V and J ends were trimmed by 4 bases and 7 bases, with 11 bases remaining between them. Germline CDR1 reads LNHDA; CDR2 reads SQIVND (reference sequence). The DNA of the CDR3 is TGTGCCAGTAGTAGGGGGGCGTCAAATGAGCAGTTCTTC. This codes for CASSRGASNEQFF.

This clone occurred once. This chain links TRBV25-1 with TRBJ2-7; TRBD1 matches at 7 bases. This CDR3 comprises 13 residues. The junction had 3 bases not matched to a gene; V was cut back by 5 bases and J by 2 bases. Looked up from germline, CDR1 is MGHDK and CDR2 is SYGVNS. The CDR3 coding sequence is TGTGCCAGCAGTAGACAGGGCGCCTACGAGCAGTACTTC. As protein: CASSRQGAYEQYF.

The rearrangement links TRBV5-4 to TRBJ1-2; D may be TRBD1 (6 bases). The germline gives CDR1 SGHNT, CDR2 YYREEE (reference sequence). The CDR3 is 15 amino acids. Trimming cost V 3 bases and J 4 bases, with 16 bases left between them. The CDR3 loop reads CASSSSLGQTYGYTF. DNA for the CDR3: TGTGCCAGCAGCTCGTCCCTCGGACAGACCTATGGCTACACCTTC. Based on the CDR3 plus reference TRBV5-4 and TRBJ1-2, the full variable domain is ETGVTQSPTHLIKTRGQQVTLRCSSQSGHNTVSWYQQALGQGPQFIFQYYREEENGRGNFPPRFSGLQFPNYSSELNVNALELDDSALYLCASSSSLGQTYGYTFGSGTRLTVV.

This sequence joins TRBV7-3 and TRBJ1-2; D gene unclear. Between the trimmed V and J ends, which lost 4 bases and 4 bases, there was a span of 7 bases. Per the germline V gene, CDR1 is SGHTA and CDR2 is FQGTGA. This CDR3 is 12 amino acids long. The CDR3 region is CASSSNTYGYTF. The CDR3 nucleotides are TGTGCCAGCAGCTCTAACACCTATGGCTACACCTTC.

J is TRBJ2-3 and V is TRBV7-2, with 13 positions matching TRBD2. Germline loops: CDR1 SGHTA, CDR2 FQGNSA. The CDR3 has 16 amino acids. V was pared by 5 bases and J by 5 bases, with 7 bases of the junction left unmatched. In DNA form, the CDR3 reads TGTGCCAGCAGCCCGGGACTAGCGGGGTGGGGAGATACGCAGTATTTT. It yields the protein CASSPGLAGWGDTQYF.

The rearrangement uses TRBV6-1 and TRBJ2-4, with no clear D. The CDR3 contains 13 residues. V lost 6 bases, J lost 1 base, and 7 bases lay in between. Germline V gene lookup returns CDR1 MNHNS and CDR2 SASEGT. CDR3 DNA sequence: TGTGCCAGCAGGCAGCCTGCCAAAAACATTCAGTACTTC. This sequence encodes CASRQPAKNIQYF.

This clone was counted between two and nine times. The V and J genes are TRBV5-4 and TRBJ1-1; D is possibly TRBD1 (5 bases). The CDR3 is made up of 16 amino acids. Trimming pared 3 bases from V and 8 bases from J, leaving 23 bases between. CDR1 SGHNT and CDR2 YYREEE come from the germline V gene (reference sequence). The CDR3 spells CASSSFQAGSSSEAFF. The CDR3 nucleotides read TGTGCCAGCAGCTCCTTCCAGGCAGGGAGCAGCTCCGAAGCTTTCTTT.

This chain uses TRBV28 with TRBJ1-6, with D unresolved. V dropped 4 bases and J dropped 8 bases, with 21 bases sitting between them. The CDR3 contains 17 residues. The germline V gene has CDR1 MDHEN and CDR2 SYDVKM. CDR3 DNA sequence: TGTGCCAGCAGTTCTTTGACGGATCTGACGAGTTATTCACCCCTCCACTTT. Its translation is CASSSLTDLTSYSPLHF.

Written as DNA, the CDR3 is TGCGCCAGCAGCTTGGAACTAGCGGGGGGGGACCTCACAGATACGCAGTATTTT. It encodes CASSLELAGGDLTDTQYF. The V gene is TRBV5-1, the J gene TRBJ2-3, with 13 bases fitting TRBD2. CDR3 size: 18 residues. Germline CDR1 SGHRS, CDR2 YFSETQ. Trimming cost V 0 bases and J 2 bases; bases outside gene matches: 6.

The CDR3, as DNA: TGTGCCAGCTCACCGCAGTTCACAGGGCGGTACGAGCAGTACTTC. Protein sequence: CASSPQFTGRYEQYF. The chain links TRBV18 to TRBJ2-7; D may be TRBD1 (6 bases). The V gene lost 3 bases and the J gene lost 4 bases, with 16 bases spanning the gap. Per the germline V gene, CDR1 is KGHSH and CDR2 is LQKENI. This CDR3 region has 15 residues. Variable domain in full (rest from reference TRBV18 and TRBJ2-7): NAGVMQNPRHLVRRRGQEARLRCSPMKGHSHVYWYRQLPEEGLKFMVYLQKENIIDESGMPKERFSAEFPKEGPSILRIQQVVRGDSAAYFCASSPQFTGRYEQYFGPGTRLTVT.

This clone showed up just a few times. V gene TRBV5-1 combines with J gene TRBJ1-2; 10 bases agree with TRBD1. The CDR3 consists of 15 residues. The V and J ends lost 0 bases and 6 bases, in that order; junction bases with no gene match: 5. CDR1 SGHRS and CDR2 YFSETQ come from the germline V gene. Here the CDR3 reads CASSLEGQGTDGYTF. The CDR3 nucleotides are TGCGCCAGCAGCTTGGAGGGACAGGGGACAGATGGCTACACCTTC. Using reference TRBV5-1 and TRBJ1-2 for the parts outside the CDR3, the full variable domain is KAGVTQTPRYLIKTRGQQVTLSCSPISGHRSVSWYQQTPGQGLQFLFEYFSETQRNKGNFPGRFSGRQFSNSRSEMNVSTLELGDSALYLCASSLEGQGTDGYTFGSGTRLTVV.

This clone has just a few counts. V usage is TRBV28 and J usage is TRBJ1-5, with TRBD1 as a possible D gene (5 bases). V was shortened by 5 bases and J by 7 bases, with 12 bases between the two germline ends. The CDR3 is made up of 13 amino acids. Germline CDR1 reads MDHEN; CDR2 reads SYDVKM. The CDR3 region is CASSPQGVQPQHF. CDR3 DNA sequence: TGTGCCAGCAGTCCCCAAGGGGTCCAGCCCCAGCATTTT.

J is TRBJ2-7 and V is TRBV6-1, with D hard to call. CDR1 is MNHNS and CDR2 is SASEGT in the germline V gene. The V gene lost 7 bases and the J gene lost 2 bases, with 9 bases spanning the gap. The CDR3 runs 12 residues. CDR3: CASTPGPYEQYF. Written as DNA, the CDR3 is TGTGCCAGCACCCCTGGCCCCTACGAGCAGTACTTC.

This chain links TRBV19 with TRBJ2-7; D gene unclear. Germline CDR1 and CDR2: LNHDA and SQIVND (reference sequence). The ends were cut back, 5 bases at V and 0 bases at J, with 14 bases in the middle. The CDR3 length is 15 residues. Here the CDR3 reads CASSYRGRSSYEQYF. The CDR3 nucleotides read TGTGCCAGTAGTTACCGCGGCAGGAGCTCCTACGAGCAGTACTTC.

The chain couples TRBV19 to TRBJ2-7, with D perhaps TRBD1 or TRBD2 (5 bases each). V was clipped by 6 bases and J by 0 bases, with 12 bases between them. The germline CDR1 and CDR2 sequences are LNHDA and SQIVND (reference sequence). This CDR3 contains 14 residues. The CDR3 reads CASRRDPSSYEQYF. The CDR3 nucleotides are TGTGCCAGTAGAAGGGACCCGAGCTCCTACGAGCAGTACTTC.

This clone occurred a few times. DNA for the CDR3: TGCGCCAGCAGCTTCTCAACCACCCTGATGAACACTGAAGCTTTCTTT. It specifies CASSFSTTLMNTEAFF. V is TRBV5-1 and J is TRBJ1-1; D not resolved. Germline values: CDR1 SGHRS, CDR2 YFSETQ. Trimming pared 2 bases from V and 0 bases from J, leaving 14 bases between. The CDR3 spans 16 residues.

This chain connects TRBV7-2 to TRBJ1-5; TRBD1 matches at 7 bases. CDR3 length: 16 residues. J lost 2 bases, V lost 7 bases, and 11 bases had no gene match. CDR1 SGHTA and CDR2 FQGNSA come from the germline V gene. CDR3 protein: CASTWEADRGNQPQHF. The CDR3 region has the DNA TGTGCCAGCACCTGGGAGGCCGACAGGGGCAATCAGCCCCAGCATTTT. The full variable domain, rest sourced from reference TRBV7-2 and TRBJ1-5, is GAGVSQSPSNKVTEKGKDVELRCDPISGHTALYWYRQSLGQGLEFLIYFQGNSAPDKSGLPSDRFSAERTGGSVSTLTIQRTQQEDSAVYLCASTWEADRGNQPQHFGDGTRLSIL.

The genes are TRBV5-1 and TRBJ1-2, with 7 bases lining up with TRBD1. Unmatched junction bases numbered 5, after V lost 5 bases and J lost 1 base. Germline CDR1 and CDR2: SGHRS and YFSETQ. The CDR3 length is 14 residues. The DNA of the CDR3 is TGCGCCAGCAGGCCACAGGGGAATAACTATGGCTACACCTTC. Translated, it gives CASRPQGNNYGYTF. Supplemented by reference TRBV5-1 and TRBJ1-2, the full variable domain reads KAGVTQTPRYLIKTRGQQVTLSCSPISGHRSVSWYQQTPGQGLQFLFEYFSETQRNKGNFPGRFSGRQFSNSRSEMNVSTLELGDSALYLCASRPQGNNYGYTFGSGTRLTVV.

The chain links TRBV28 to TRBJ2-2; TRBD2 aligns across 14 bases. Germline V lookup: CDR1 MDHEN, CDR2 SYDVKM. There are 17 residues in the CDR3. J was trimmed by 5 bases and V by 6 bases; bases with no gene match: 8. In nucleotides, the CDR3 is TGTGCCAGCAGCGGACTAGCGGGGGGCCTAATTACCGGGGAGCTGTTTTTT. Translation: CASSGLAGGLITGELFF.

The J gene is TRBJ2-1, the V gene TRBV19; 10 nucleotides match TRBD1. The CDR3 covers 15 residues. Germline CDR1 LNHDA, CDR2 SQIVND (reference sequence). With 1 base clipped from V and 8 bases from J, the junction kept 5 bases outside the gene matches. The CDR3 region has the DNA TGTGCCAGTAGTATAGGGGGGACAGGGGATGATGAGCAGTTCTTC. Its translation is CASSIGGTGDDEQFF.

This sequence joins TRBV27 and TRBJ1-5; possibly TRBD1 for D (5 bases). V dropped 5 bases and J dropped 1 base, with 6 bases sitting between them. CDR3 length: 13 residues. From germline, CDR1 is MNHEY and CDR2 SMNVEV (reference sequence). CDR3 sequence: CASSRQSNQPQHF. CDR3 nucleotide sequence: TGTGCCAGCAGTCGACAGAGCAATCAGCCCCAGCATTTT.